The 15 T cell receptor beta chains reported below all come from one sample, sequenced in a study of blood T cell repertoires in COVID-19. TCRdb's table, derived via immunoSEQ multiplex PCR, lists solely in-frame clones and lacks some. The data hold approximately 270,000 clones, with around 93% observed a single time. Sequencing was done on a sample of PBMCs or T cells enriched from blood (not recorded which). These receptors were collected from a human donor in a cohort exposed to, infected with or recovered from COVID-19 (not recorded which). The donor label of this sample is uncertain.

This chain links TRBV4-1 with TRBJ2-3; D is unclear. The germline gives CDR1 MGHRA, CDR2 YSYEKL. Trimming left V 0 bases short and J 4 bases short, with 14 bases between. The CDR3 is 16 residues long. The CDR3 loop reads CASSQDGAVLSDTQYF. The CDR3 region has the DNA TGCGCCAGCAGCCAAGATGGCGCGGTACTCTCAGATACGCAGTATTTT.

The CDR3 spells CASSQARTGPSSYEQYF. The CDR3 DNA sequence: TGTGCCAGCAGCCAGGCCCGGACAGGGCCAAGCTCCTACGAGCAGTACTTC. The chain couples TRBV4-2 to TRBJ2-7; 8 bases fit TRBD1. The V gene end was trimmed by 3 bases and the J gene end by 0 bases; junction bases not matched to a gene: 10. The CDR3 covers 17 residues. CDR1 and CDR2 (germline): LGHNA, YNFKEQ.

V gene TRBV10-3 combines with J gene TRBJ1-2; 8 nucleotides agree with TRBD1. Trimming cost V 2 bases and J 6 bases; bases outside gene matches: 8. CDR3 size: 15 residues. The germline V gene encodes CDR1 ENHRY and CDR2 SYGVKD. The CDR3 nucleotides read TGTGCCATCAGTGAGGGCAGGGGGCAAAGTGATGGCTACACCTTC. Its translation: CAISEGRGQSDGYTF.

This chain links TRBV4-1 with TRBJ2-1; 12 nucleotides line up with TRBD2. Germline V lookup: CDR1 MGHRA, CDR2 YSYEKL. This CDR3 spans 18 amino acids. J was trimmed by 3 bases and V by 3 bases; bases with no gene match: 9. CDR3 amino acids: CASSQGRLAGVLYNEQFF. The CDR3 nucleotides are TGCGCCAGCAGCCAGGGGCGACTAGCGGGGGTGCTCTACAATGAGCAGTTCTTC.

The chain joins TRBV30 to TRBJ1-1; possibly TRBD1 for D (5 bases). CDR1 GTSNPN and CDR2 SVGIG come from the germline V gene (reference sequence). Trimming took off 1 base at V and 11 bases at J, with 14 bases between the two ends. This CDR3 has 12 amino acids. CDR3 loop: CAWSEGNMAAFF. In DNA form, the CDR3 reads TGTGCCTGGAGTGAGGGGAACATGGCGGCTTTCTTT.

This sequence joins TRBV7-9 and TRBJ1-1; D gene unclear. Germline values: CDR1 SEHNR, CDR2 FQNEAQ (reference sequence). Trimming removed 6 bases from V and 7 bases from J, with 15 bases in between. The CDR3 runs to 13 residues. This chain's CDR3 is CASSLREGSEAFF. In DNA, the CDR3 is TGTGCCAGCAGTCTAAGGGAGGGAAGTGAAGCTTTCTTT.

The chain couples TRBV2 to TRBJ2-3, with D possibly TRBD1 on 5 matching bases. The V end lost 6 bases, the J end lost 4 bases, and 14 bases lay between the germline ends. CDR3 size: 14 residues. The germline gives CDR1 SNHLY, CDR2 FYNNEI. CDR3 coding DNA: TGTGCCAGCAGCAACGAATTCAGGGCAGATACGCAGTATTTT. Protein sequence: CASSNEFRADTQYF.

CDR3 DNA sequence: TGTGCCAGCAGCTGGGCCTTGACATCCCCCTTCCAAACGCAGTATTTT. This codes for CASSWALTSPFQTQYF. The chain recombines TRBV5-6 with TRBJ2-3; unclear D gene. Germline V CDR1 and CDR2: SGHDT, YYEEEE. The CDR3 totals 16 residues. Trimming shortened V by 3 bases and J by 9 bases, and 23 bases separated the two germline ends. The full variable domain, in which reference TRBV5-6 and TRBJ2-3 provide the parts outside the CDR3, is DAGVTQSPTHLIKTRGQQVTLRCSPKSGHDTVSWYQQALGQGPQFIFQYYEEEERQRGNFPDRFSGHQFPNYSSELNVNALLLGDSALYLCASSWALTSPFQTQYFGPGTRLTVL.

This clone showed up just once. This chain uses TRBV3-1 (or the pseudogene TRBV3-2) with TRBJ2-7; 11 bases fit TRBD1. J gave up 2 bases and V 6 bases, and 6 bases lay outside the gene matches. Germline assignment: CDR1 LGHDT and CDR2 YNNKEL (reference sequence). The CDR3 runs to 15 residues. The CDR3 sequence: CASSQPGQGAYEQYF. The CDR3 nucleotides are TGTGCCAGCAGTCAGCCGGGACAGGGGGCCTACGAGCAGTACTTC.

The chain carries TRBV5-8 and TRBJ2-7; D not resolved. In germline, CDR1 is SGHTS, CDR2 YDEGEE. CDR3 length equals 11 residues. V lost 1 base, J lost 4 bases, and 3 bases lay in between. The CDR3 reads CASSLHYEQYF. The CDR3, as DNA: TGTGCCAGCAGCTTGCATTACGAGCAGTACTTC.

The CDR3 nucleotides read TGCGCCAGCAGCGTCGGACTAGCGGGGACAGGTGGTAGCGACGAGCAGTACTTC. Translation gives CASSVGLAGTGGSDEQYF. V gene TRBV5-1 combines with J gene TRBJ2-7; 12 positions match TRBD2. The CDR3 has 18 residues. Germline assignment: CDR1 SGHRS and CDR2 YFSETQ. V gave up 4 bases and J gave up 5 bases; unmatched junction bases: 16.

The rearrangement joins TRBV18 to TRBJ1-5; 9 bases align to TRBD1. J lost 4 bases, V lost 6 bases, and 13 bases had no gene match. The CDR3 extends over 17 amino acids. The germline CDR1 and CDR2 sequences are KGHSH and LQKENI. This chain's CDR3 is CASSPGTGRRDNQPQHF. The CDR3 DNA follows: TGTGCCAGCTCGCCCGGGACAGGGCGACGGGATAATCAGCCCCAGCATTTT.

The chain has TRBV2 and TRBJ2-7; TRBD1 is a possible D gene (6 bases). The V gene lost 6 bases and the J gene lost 0 bases, with 21 bases spanning the gap. Germline lookup yields CDR1 SNHLY and CDR2 FYNNEI. The CDR3 has 17 amino acids. The chain's CDR3 is CASSPMGAGPYSYEQYF. The CDR3 bases are TGTGCCAGCAGCCCAATGGGGGCCGGGCCATACTCCTACGAGCAGTACTTC. Based on the CDR3 plus reference TRBV2 and TRBJ2-7, the full variable domain is EPEVTQTPSHQVTQMGQEVILRCVPISNHLYFYWYRQILGQKVEFLVSFYNNEISEKSEIFDDQFSVERPDGSNFTLKIRSTKLEDSAMYFCASSPMGAGPYSYEQYFGPGTRLTVT.

This chain links TRBV15 with TRBJ1-1; D is unresolved. CDR1 is LNHNV and CDR2 is YYDKDF in the germline V gene (reference sequence). V was shortened by 5 bases and J by 3 bases, with 10 bases between the two germline ends. This CDR3 region has 13 residues. CDR3 amino acids: CATSRVGDTEAFF. CDR3 sequence (DNA): TGTGCCACCAGCCGGGTAGGAGACACTGAAGCTTTCTTT.

The rearrangement links TRBV2 to TRBJ1-5, with 8 nucleotides matching TRBD1. The CDR3 loop spans 13 amino acids. The V segment lost 3 bases and the J segment 11 bases; nucleotides outside the gene matches: 6. Germline V gene lookup returns CDR1 SNHLY and CDR2 FYNNEI. Here the CDR3 DNA reads TGTGCCAGCAGTGAGGGACAGGCCTTTTCCCAGCATTTT. This gives the protein CASSEGQAFSQHF.